One sample yielded the 23 T cell receptor beta chains listed below, sequenced in a study of blood T cell repertoires in COVID-19. TCRdb's copy holds only in-frame clones and misses some; the assay was immunoSEQ multiplex PCR. Counted here are around 54,000 clones, 90% occurring once; the ten biggest clones make up around 3.2%. Sequenced input: peripheral blood. The receptors were sampled from a human donor in a cohort sampled during active COVID-19.

The chain recombines TRBV19 with TRBJ2-1; 7 nucleotides agree with TRBD1. The germline gives CDR1 LNHDA, CDR2 SQIVND (reference sequence). The CDR3 has 16 amino acids. With V trimmed by 5 bases and J by 4 bases, 11 bases remained unmatched. In DNA, the CDR3 is TGTGCCAGTAGTGCATTTCGACAGGGAGATTACAATGAGCAGTTCTTC. It is translated as CASSAFRQGDYNEQFF.

The genes are TRBV11-2 and TRBJ1-6, with 8 nucleotides matching TRBD1. This CDR3 contains 16 residues. CDR1 and CDR2 (germline): SGHAT, FQNNGV. Trimming took 4 bases from V and 5 from J; bases not matched to a gene: 7. CDR3 amino acids: CASSSQTGVNNSPLHF. CDR3 bases: TGTGCCAGCAGCTCCCAGACAGGGGTTAATAATTCACCCCTCCACTTT.

This chain joins TRBV19 and TRBJ2-3, with 7 bases fitting TRBD2. The germline V gene has CDR1 LNHDA and CDR2 SQIVND (reference sequence). The CDR3 sequence is 13 residues long. V was pared by 7 bases and J by 5 bases, with 6 bases of the junction left unmatched. DNA for the CDR3: TGTGCCAGTACCGGCGGGAGTATAGATACGCAGTATTTT. Encoded protein: CASTGGSIDTQYF.

The J gene is TRBJ1-1, the V gene TRBV7-3; the match to TRBD1 covers 9 bases. The CDR3 extends over 13 amino acids. The trim removed 5 bases at V and 9 bases at J, leaving 7 bases unmatched. CDR1 SGHTA and CDR2 FQGTGA come from the germline V gene. CDR3 in amino acids: CASSPATGGQAFF. CDR3 coding DNA: TGTGCCAGCAGCCCGGCGACAGGGGGACAAGCTTTCTTT.

This clone showed up just once. The chain carries TRBV6-5 and TRBJ2-7, with TRBD2 matching 7 bases. The CDR3 sequence is 13 residues long. Per germline, CDR1 MNHEY and CDR2 SVGAGI. Losses at the gene ends were 6 bases for V and 9 bases for J; bases not matched to a gene: 11. CDR3 residues: CASRKTGGSGQYF. The CDR3 DNA follows: TGTGCCAGCAGAAAAACGGGAGGATCTGGGCAGTACTTC.

A few counts support this clone. V is TRBV7-9 and J is TRBJ2-7, with TRBD2 identical over 12 bases. The CDR3 runs 14 residues. The trim removed 7 bases at V and 1 base at J, leaving 2 bases unmatched. Germline CDR1 SEHNR, CDR2 FQNEAQ (reference sequence). The CDR3 coding sequence is TGTGCCAGCAAACTAGCGGGAGGATCCTACGAGCAGTACTTC. Translated, it gives CASKLAGGSYEQYF.

This chain connects TRBV5-1 to TRBJ2-1; 9 bases fit TRBD1. This CDR3 region has 15 residues. V was clipped by 2 bases and J by 5 bases; unmatched bases: 5. Germline loops: CDR1 SGHRS, CDR2 YFSETQ. This CDR3 reads CASSFGTGKHNEQFF. CDR3 DNA sequence: TGCGCCAGCAGCTTTGGGACAGGGAAGCACAATGAGCAGTTCTTC.

The chain recombines TRBV6-1 with TRBJ1-1; maybe TRBD1 (6 bases). V was pared by 3 bases and J by 1 base, with 9 bases between. The CDR3 totals 14 residues. Looked up from germline, CDR1 is MNHNS and CDR2 is SASEGT. The CDR3 DNA reads as TGTGCCAGCAGTGAGACCAGGGGGAACACTGAAGCTTTCTTT. As protein: CASSETRGNTEAFF.

This clone occurred once. The CDR3 DNA follows: TGTGCCAGCAGCCAAGAGGAAAACGGAGTCGGGCAGTTCTTC. It is translated as CASSQEENGVGQFF. The chain recombines TRBV3-1 (or the pseudogene TRBV3-2) with TRBJ2-1, with D unclear. Germline assignment: CDR1 LGHDT and CDR2 YNNKEL (reference sequence). Trimming took off 0 bases at V and 12 bases at J, with 15 bases between the two ends. The CDR3 loop spans 14 amino acids.

The chain couples TRBV2 to TRBJ2-2; D might be TRBD2 (7 bases). Germline loops: CDR1 SNHLY, CDR2 FYNNEI. V was pared by 4 bases and J by 5 bases, with 11 bases between. CDR3 length: 14 amino acids. CDR3 loop: CASSVEGGTGELFF. CDR3 DNA sequence: TGTGCCAGCAGTGTGGAGGGGGGGACCGGGGAGCTGTTTTTT.

This clone was observed a single time. V is TRBV19 and J is TRBJ2-1; 13 bases align to TRBD2. Germline V gives CDR1 LNHDA, CDR2 SQIVND (reference sequence). The CDR3 is 20 residues long. V lost 5 bases, J lost 0 bases, and 13 bases stayed unmatched. CDR3 region: CASSFPPRTSGRGSYNEQFF. Here the CDR3 DNA reads TGTGCCAGTAGTTTTCCCCCCCGGACTAGCGGGAGAGGCTCCTACAATGAGCAGTTCTTC.

The J gene is TRBJ1-1, the V gene TRBV5-4; a weak D match, TRBD1 (5 bases). Trimming removed 6 bases at V and 1 base at J, with 13 bases between. CDR1 SGHNT and CDR2 YYREEE come from the germline V gene (reference sequence). The CDR3 totals 14 residues. CDR3 sequence: CASTSQGRNTEAFF. The CDR3, as DNA: TGTGCCAGCACCTCTCAGGGTAGGAACACTGAAGCTTTCTTT.

V and J are TRBV5-1 and TRBJ1-1, with D unclear. V lost 4 bases and J lost 4, with 14 bases in between. Germline CDR1 is SGHRS and CDR2 is YFSETQ. The CDR3 is 14 residues long. The chain's CDR3 is CASSQIRGGTEAFF. CDR3 DNA: TGCGCCAGCAGCCAAATACGGGGTGGCACTGAAGCTTTCTTT. The full variable domain, its missing parts supplied by reference TRBV5-1 and TRBJ1-1, is KAGVTQTPRYLIKTRGQQVTLSCSPISGHRSVSWYQQTPGQGLQFLFEYFSETQRNKGNFPGRFSGRQFSNSRSEMNVSTLELGDSALYLCASSQIRGGTEAFFGQGTRLTVV.

V gene TRBV28 combines with J gene TRBJ2-7; a weak D match, TRBD1 (7 bases). Per the germline V gene, CDR1 is MDHEN and CDR2 is SYDVKM. The germline V and J ends were trimmed by 5 bases and 0 bases, with 14 bases remaining between them. CDR3 size: 15 residues. CDR3 sequence reads: CASSGGGTASYEQYF. In DNA form, the CDR3 reads TGTGCCAGCAGTGGTGGGGGGACAGCCTCCTACGAGCAGTACTTC.

This chain joins TRBV2 and TRBJ2-3; 7 bases agree with TRBD1. The germline V gene has CDR1 SNHLY and CDR2 FYNNEI. The length of the CDR3 is 13 residues. V lost 8 bases to trimming and J lost 2 bases; unmatched junction nucleotides: 4. The chain's CDR3 is CASLTGNTDTQYF. CDR3 sequence (DNA): TGTGCCAGCCTGACAGGGAACACAGATACGCAGTATTTT.

This clone was observed a single time. The chain employs TRBV28 and TRBJ1-2; TRBD1 is a possible D gene (6 bases). The length of the CDR3 is 15 residues. The germline gives CDR1 MDHEN, CDR2 SYDVKM. V was clipped by 5 bases and J by 5 bases, with 18 bases between them. The CDR3 protein is CASSLDSGTHYGYTF. The CDR3 DNA reads TGTGCCAGCAGTCTTGACTCCGGGACACATTATGGCTACACCTTC.

A single count supports this clone. This chain links TRBV10-3 with TRBJ1-5; 12 bases map to TRBD1. J lost 6 bases, V lost 6 bases, and 3 bases had no gene match. Germline V gene data show CDR1 as ENHRY and CDR2 as SYGVKD. The CDR3 is 14 residues long. Here the CDR3 reads CAISPGQGAQPQHF. The CDR3 DNA reads as TGTGCCATCAGCCCGGGACAGGGGGCTCAGCCCCAGCATTTT.

This clone was recorded only once. The chain employs TRBV10-2 and TRBJ2-7; 10 nucleotides agree with TRBD2. J gave up 5 bases and V 8 bases, and 9 bases lay outside the gene matches. Germline CDR1 is WSHSY and CDR2 is SAAADI. The length of the CDR3 is 14 residues. The CDR3 here is CASSSSSGSDEQYF. For the CDR3, the DNA is TGCGCCAGCTCCAGTTCTAGCGGGAGCGACGAGCAGTACTTC.

This sequence joins TRBV27 and TRBJ1-2; D not certain. This CDR3 has 12 residues. Germline CDR1 is MNHEY and CDR2 is SMNVEV (reference sequence). Deletions cut 3 bases from V and 4 bases from J, with 6 bases between. CDR3 in DNA: TGTGCCAGCAGTTTTAGCGGCTATGGCTACACCTTC. Its translation: CASSFSGYGYTF.

The chain couples TRBV5-1 to TRBJ2-1, with TRBD2 matching over 9 bases. Trimming removed 2 bases from V and 10 bases from J; junction bases left unmatched: 7. Germline assignment: CDR1 SGHRS and CDR2 YFSETQ. CDR3 length: 14 residues. The CDR3 reads CASSLLAGAAEQFF. CDR3 bases: TGCGCCAGCAGCTTATTAGCGGGAGCGGCCGAGCAGTTCTTC.

V and J are TRBV28 and TRBJ2-5, with D perhaps matching TRBD1 (6 bases). Per the germline V gene, CDR1 is MDHEN and CDR2 is SYDVKM. The ends were cut back, 7 bases at V and 5 bases at J, with 17 bases in the middle. The CDR3 is 14 amino acids. CDR3 in DNA: TGTGCCAGCACCGACACAGGGATTGGGGAGACCCAGTACTTC. Protein sequence: CASTDTGIGETQYF.

The chain recombines TRBV3-1 (or the pseudogene TRBV3-2) with TRBJ2-3; D not certain. The germline CDR1 and CDR2 sequences are LGHDT and YNNKEL (reference sequence). The CDR3 runs to 15 residues. Trimming stripped 4 bases from V and 8 bases from J, with 19 bases between. The CDR3 DNA is TGTGCCAGCAGCCCGGAGTCAGCAGACTGGAGTACGCAGTATTTT. Protein sequence: CASSPESADWSTQYF.

The chain combines TRBV29-1 with TRBJ1-2, with 8 positions matching TRBD1. Germline V CDR1 and CDR2: SQVTM, ANQGSEA. The CDR3 consists of 14 residues. Germline trimming cut 3 bases from V and 8 bases from J; bases unmatched to any gene: 11. CDR3 protein: CSVEAGGTSDGYTF. In DNA, the CDR3 is TGCAGCGTTGAGGCAGGGGGCACTTCGGACGGCTACACCTTC.